The rows below give T cell receptor beta chains drawn from one sample of a study of blood T cell repertoires in COVID-19. The protocol was immunoSEQ multiplex PCR, while the TCRdb copy is restricted to in-frame clones and leaves out a portion. The table shows 110,000 or so clones, with roughly 88% occurring only once. The specimen sequenced was peripheral blood. These receptors originate from a woman aged 65 to 85 who had recovered from COVID-19. Both conserved end residues are part of each CDR3. The D gene is left open where the match is weak. For some rows the clone size is stated as once, few or many, or as a class when expanded; others skip it.

V	J	size	D	CDR3	DNA
TRBV7-2	TRBJ2-4	-	-	CASSFRGSDIQYF	TGTGCCAGCAGCTTTAGGGGGTCTGACATTCAGTACTTC
TRBV9	TRBJ1-1	-	-	CAVSRGDNTEAFF	TGTGCCGTATCCAGGGGCGACAACACTGAAGCTTTCTTT
TRBV6-5	TRBJ1-5	-	TRBD1	CASILDRGGSQPQHF	TGTGCCAGCATCCTCGACAGGGGAGGGAGTCAGCCCCAGCATTTT
TRBV6-5	TRBJ1-5	-	-	CASSPGLFYGQPQHF	TGTGCCAGCAGTCCGGGACTCTTTTACGGGCAGCCCCAGCATTTT
TRBV7-6	TRBJ1-3	-	TRBD1	CASSLQGAPGNTIYF	TGTGCCAGCAGCTTACAGGGGGCGCCAGGAAACACCATATATTTT
TRBV4-2	TRBJ2-5	-	-	CASSIAGQQETQYF	TGTGCCAGCAGCATAGCGGGACAGCAAGAGACCCAGTACTTC
TRBV28	TRBJ2-5	-	-	CASSLGGLETQYF	TGTGCCAGCAGTTTAGGGGGGTTGGAGACCCAGTACTTC
TRBV5-1	TRBJ1-1	-	-	CASSLGSGETEAFF	TGCGCCAGCAGCTTGGGCTCGGGAGAGACTGAAGCTTTCTTT
TRBV5-4	TRBJ2-2	-	-	CASSPHPNSRGELFF	TGTGCCAGCAGCCCACACCCCAACAGTCGGGGGGAGCTGTTTTTT
TRBV6-5	TRBJ2-5	-	-	CASSLVDSDQYF	TGTGCCAGCAGTTTGGTTGACAGCGACCAGTACTTC
TRBV7-2	TRBJ2-1	-	-	CASRRDSSSYNEQFF	TGTGCCAGCAGACGGGACTCGAGCTCCTACAATGAGCAGTTCTTC
TRBV9	TRBJ1-4	-	TRBD1	CASNRQGTNEKLFF	TGTGCCAGCAACCGACAGGGAACTAATGAAAAACTGTTTTTT
TRBV7-2	TRBJ2-2	-	-	CASSSTGLGTGELFF	TGTGCCAGCAGCTCAACAGGGTTGGGCACCGGGGAGCTGTTTTTT
TRBV4-2	TRBJ2-5	-	TRBD2	CASSQVGTSGQETQYF	TGTGCCAGCAGCCAAGTAGGGACTAGCGGCCAAGAGACCCAGTACTTC
TRBV5-1	TRBJ1-4	-	-	CASSAEAADNEKLFF	TGCGCCAGCAGCGCCGAGGCCGCCGATAATGAAAAACTGTTTTTT
TRBV6-5	TRBJ2-3	-	TRBD2	CASGRGLSTDTQYF	TGTGCCAGCGGGAGGGGACTGAGCACAGATACGCAGTATTTT
TRBV7-2	TRBJ2-1	-	-	CASSLVARASLRSEQFF	TGTGCCAGCAGCTTAGTGGCCAGGGCGAGTCTAAGGAGTGAGCAGTTCTTC
TRBV7-2	TRBJ2-7	-	-	CASSPGTGLLDEQYF	TGTGCCAGCAGCCCCGGGACGGGACTCCTTGACGAGCAGTACTTC
TRBV4-2	TRBJ1-3	-	TRBD1	CASSQARSGRGTYGTIYF	TGTGCCAGCAGCCAAGCGAGATCCGGCAGGGGGACCTACGGCACCATATATTTT
TRBV2	TRBJ2-1	-	TRBD2	CASRLRTSGGYNEQFF	TGTGCCAGCAGACTTAGGACTAGCGGGGGCTACAATGAGCAGTTCTTC
TRBV28	TRBJ2-3	-	-	CASSPGQLDFLDTQYF	TGTGCCAGCAGCCCTGGGCAGTTGGACTTTTTGGATACGCAGTATTTT
TRBV11-2	TRBJ2-2	-	-	CASSHSGLNGELFF	TGTGCCAGCAGCCATAGTGGACTTAACGGGGAGCTGTTTTTT
TRBV19	TRBJ1-2	-	-	CASSIRESLYGYTF	TGTGCCAGTAGTATCCGGGAAAGCCTCTATGGCTACACCTTC
TRBV9	TRBJ1-2	-	-	CASSVDSNYGYTF	TGTGCCAGCAGCGTAGACTCCAACTATGGCTACACCTTC
TRBV5-5	TRBJ2-5	-	TRBD1	CASSLGDRGPQETQYF	TGTGCCAGCAGCTTGGGTGACAGGGGGCCGCAAGAGACCCAGTACTTC
TRBV30	TRBJ2-1	-	TRBD1	CAWGTGTSYNEQFF	TGTGCCTGGGGGACAGGAACCTCCTACAATGAGCAGTTCTTC
TRBV24-1	TRBJ1-1	-	-	CATSDPWGHLNTEAFF	TGTGCCACCAGTGACCCCTGGGGACATCTGAACACTGAAGCTTTCTTT
TRBV19	TRBJ2-5	-	TRBD2	CASRASRGVEETQYF	TGTGCCAGTAGGGCCAGTCGGGGGGTAGAGGAGACCCAGTACTTC
TRBV6-5	TRBJ1-1	once	TRBD1	CASSYAYRGNTEAFF	TGTGCCAGCAGTTACGCCTACAGGGGGAACACTGAAGCTTTCTTT
TRBV11-3	TRBJ1-2	once	TRBD1	CASSPGTGSYGYTF	TGTGCCAGCAGCCCCGGGACAGGGTCCTATGGCTACACCTTC
TRBV7-2	TRBJ2-1	-	TRBD2	CASSLSLAGNEQFF	TGTGCCAGCAGCTTATCCCTAGCGGGAAATGAGCAGTTCTTC
TRBV3-1/TRBV3-2	TRBJ2-5	once	TRBD2	CASSQPLAGGAETQYF	TGTGCCAGCAGCCAGCCCCTAGCGGGAGGGGCAGAGACCCAGTACTTC
TRBV7-2	TRBJ2-5	-	TRBD2	CASSPQRGHREETQYF	TGTGCCAGCAGCCCACAGCGGGGGCACAGGGAAGAGACCCAGTACTTC
TRBV29-1	TRBJ2-7	-	TRBD1	CSARQGLGEQYF	TGCAGCGCCCGACAGGGGTTGGGCGAGCAGTACTTC
TRBV4-2	TRBJ2-1	-	TRBD2	CAIRVAGGSYNEQFF	TGTGCCATCCGCGTGGCGGGAGGCTCCTACAATGAGCAGTTCTTC
TRBV4-3	TRBJ1-4	-	TRBD1	CASSQRTGGREKLFF	TGCGCCAGCAGCCAACGGACAGGGGGAAGAGAAAAACTGTTTTTT
TRBV7-2	TRBJ1-1	-	TRBD1	CASSTTGGTEAFF	TGTGCCAGCAGCACTACAGGGGGCACTGAAGCTTTCTTT
TRBV28	TRBJ2-1	-	-	CASSRLFSSYNEQFF	TGTGCCAGCAGCCGACTCTTTAGCTCCTACAATGAGCAGTTCTTC
TRBV2	TRBJ2-1	-	TRBD2	CASSEISGRAGEQFF	TGTGCCAGCAGTGAGATTAGCGGGAGGGCCGGTGAGCAGTTCTTC
TRBV29-1	TRBJ1-4	-	-	CSANGAGEGEKLFF	TGCAGCGCAAATGGGGCAGGGGAGGGGGAAAAACTGTTTTTT
TRBV7-2	TRBJ2-1	-	-	CASSLVRGTYNEQFF	TGTGCCAGCAGCTTAGTTCGCGGGACCTACAATGAGCAGTTCTTC
TRBV4-3	TRBJ2-7	-	TRBD1	CASSQRQGSYEQYF	TGCGCCAGCAGCCAACGACAGGGCTCCTACGAGCAGTACTTC
TRBV19	TRBJ1-5	-	-	CASRDTPFGNQPQHF	TGTGCCAGTCGGGACACCCCTTTCGGCAATCAGCCCCAGCATTTT
TRBV6-2/TRBV6-3	TRBJ1-5	-	-	CASSYGALTQPQHF	TGTGCCAGCAGTTATGGGGCCTTGACTCAGCCCCAGCATTTT
TRBV5-8	TRBJ2-4	-	TRBD2	CASSILAGGAKNIQYF	TGTGCCAGCAGCATACTAGCGGGAGGGGCCAAAAACATTCAGTACTTC
TRBV11-3	TRBJ2-5	-	TRBD2	CASSLGLAASPEETQYF	TGTGCCAGCAGCTTAGGGCTAGCGGCCTCCCCGGAGGAGACCCAGTACTTC
TRBV5-6	TRBJ2-7	-	TRBD2	CASSLAGTSEDEQYF	TGTGCCAGCAGCTTGGCCGGGACTAGCGAGGACGAGCAGTACTTC
TRBV18	TRBJ2-2	-	TRBD1	CASSLQGQGNTGELFF	TGTGCCAGCTCACTACAGGGACAGGGGAACACCGGGGAGCTGTTTTTT
TRBV7-2	TRBJ2-3	-	TRBD2	CASSSAGGSTDTQYF	TGTGCCAGCAGCTCAGCGGGGGGTAGCACAGATACGCAGTATTTT
TRBV6-5	TRBJ1-1	-	TRBD1	CASSYDRGGTTEAFF	TGTGCCAGCAGTTACGACAGGGGAGGTACCACTGAAGCTTTCTTT
TRBV2	TRBJ2-5	few	-	CASSDRAATQYF	TGTGCCAGCAGTGACAGAGCGGCGACCCAGTACTTC
TRBV6-5	TRBJ2-7	-	TRBD2	CASSYLGGAYEQYF	TGTGCCAGCAGTTACCTGGGGGGGGCCTACGAGCAGTACTTC
TRBV20-1	TRBJ1-4	-	TRBD1	CSASSTGAATNEKLFF	TGCAGTGCTAGTTCAACAGGGGCTGCAACTAATGAAAAACTGTTTTTT
TRBV24-1	TRBJ1-3	-	TRBD1	CATSDSRQGRNTIYF	TGTGCCACCAGTGATTCCCGACAGGGCCGCAACACCATATATTTT
TRBV5-4	TRBJ1-4	-	-	CASSLGPGEKLFF	TGTGCCAGCAGCTTGGGGCCCGGGGAAAAACTGTTTTTT